This T cell receptor (delta chain) was identified in a study of Vδ1+ human thymocytes. Findings and limits, study-wide: In the thymus, TRG and TRD repertoires looked highly polyclonal with Gaussian CDR3 lengths. Many TRG clonotypes were shared between donors; TRD repertoires were essentially private.

Per germline, CDR1 TSWWSYY and CDR2 QGS. The CDR3 has 17 residues. Deletions cut 1 base from V and 7 bases from J, with 22 bases between. Extracted RNA was reverse transcribed into cDNA. Multiplex PCR used pooled V-gene forward primers and a constant-region reverse primer to amplify CDR3s. TCRdb repeated clone calling on the multiplex PCR reads with CATT. The table has more than 25,000 delta-chain clones, 7.4% seen once; the top ten hold about 1%. Comments on this clone: Its antigen remains unidentified.

The chain is built from TRDV1 and TRDJ1; D is perhaps TRDD3 (6 bases). The sample taken for sequencing was Vdelta1+ gamma-delta thymocytes from the thymus. Subset specified: FACS-sorted CD3+ TCRalphabeta- TCRVdelta1+ TCRVdelta2- thymocytes. The receptor comes from a girl less than two years old who had congenital heart surgery. The CDR3 nucleotides are TGTGCTCTTGGGGAACCCCTCCTGGGGCCAAGAGCCCCTAAACTCATCTTT. It codes for CALGEPLLGPRAPKLIF.